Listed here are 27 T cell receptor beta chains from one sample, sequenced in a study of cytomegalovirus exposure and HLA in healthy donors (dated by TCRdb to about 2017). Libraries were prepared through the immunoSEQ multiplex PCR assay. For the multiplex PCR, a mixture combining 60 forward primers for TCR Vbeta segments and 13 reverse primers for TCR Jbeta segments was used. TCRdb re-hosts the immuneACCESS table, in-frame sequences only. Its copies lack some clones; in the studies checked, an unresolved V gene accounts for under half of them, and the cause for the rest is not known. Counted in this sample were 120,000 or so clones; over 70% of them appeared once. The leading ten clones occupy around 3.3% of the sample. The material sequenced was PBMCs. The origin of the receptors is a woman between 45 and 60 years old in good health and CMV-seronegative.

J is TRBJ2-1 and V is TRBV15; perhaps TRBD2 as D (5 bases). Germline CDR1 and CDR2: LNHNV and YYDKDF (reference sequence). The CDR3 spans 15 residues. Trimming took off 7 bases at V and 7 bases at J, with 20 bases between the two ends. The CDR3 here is CATTRRTGLSNEQFF. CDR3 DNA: TGTGCCACCACTCGGAGGACTGGACTTTCAAATGAGCAGTTCTTC.

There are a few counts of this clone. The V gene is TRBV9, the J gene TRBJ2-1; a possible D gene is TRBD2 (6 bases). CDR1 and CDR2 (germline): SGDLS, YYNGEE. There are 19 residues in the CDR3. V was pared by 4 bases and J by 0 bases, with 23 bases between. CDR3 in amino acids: CASSRNPYIAESSYNEQFF. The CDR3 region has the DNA TGTGCCAGCAGCCGAAACCCCTACATAGCGGAGAGCTCCTACAATGAGCAGTTCTTC.

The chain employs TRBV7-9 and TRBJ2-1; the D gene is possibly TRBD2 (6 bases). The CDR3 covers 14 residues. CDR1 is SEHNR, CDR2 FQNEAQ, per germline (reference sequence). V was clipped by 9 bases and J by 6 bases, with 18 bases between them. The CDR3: CASTSSGLINEQFF. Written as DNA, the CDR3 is TGTGCCAGTACCTCCTCGGGACTCATCAATGAGCAGTTCTTC.

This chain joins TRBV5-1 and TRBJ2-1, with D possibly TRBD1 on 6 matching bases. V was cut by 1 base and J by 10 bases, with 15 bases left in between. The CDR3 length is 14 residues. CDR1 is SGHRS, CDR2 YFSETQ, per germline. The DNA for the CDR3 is TGCGCCAGCAGCTTGCCAGGGGAAGTCGGAGAGCAGTTCTTC. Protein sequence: CASSLPGEVGEQFF.

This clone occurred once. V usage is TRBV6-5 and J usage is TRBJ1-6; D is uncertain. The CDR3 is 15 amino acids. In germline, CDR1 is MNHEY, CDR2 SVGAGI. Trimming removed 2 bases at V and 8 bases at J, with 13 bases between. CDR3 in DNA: TGTGCCAGCAGTTACACCACCCCGGTTGATTCACCCCTCCACTTT. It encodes CASSYTTPVDSPLHF.

Here the CDR3 DNA reads TGTGCCAGCTCCCTTTCCAGCGGTACCCAAGAGACCCAGTACTTC. This sequence encodes CASSLSSGTQETQYF. The gene calls are TRBV11-2 and TRBJ2-5, with D tentatively TRBD2 (5 bases). This CDR3 has 15 residues. The V and J ends lost 8 bases and 1 base respectively, with 17 bases between them. Germline assignment: CDR1 SGHAT and CDR2 FQNNGV.

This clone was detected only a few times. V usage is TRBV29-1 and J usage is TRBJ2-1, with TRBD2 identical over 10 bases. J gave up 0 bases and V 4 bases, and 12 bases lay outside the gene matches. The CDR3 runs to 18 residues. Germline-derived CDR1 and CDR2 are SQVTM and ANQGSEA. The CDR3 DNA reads TGCAGCGTTGTTGAGTCTAGCGGGAGCTTAAGCTCCTACAATGAGCAGTTCTTC. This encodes CSVVESSGSLSSYNEQFF.

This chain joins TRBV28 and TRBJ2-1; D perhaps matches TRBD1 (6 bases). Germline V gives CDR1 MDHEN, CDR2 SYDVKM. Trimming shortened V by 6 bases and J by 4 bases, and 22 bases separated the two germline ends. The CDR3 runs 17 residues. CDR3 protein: CASRLPSGASRYNEQFF. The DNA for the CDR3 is TGTGCCAGCAGACTTCCCTCAGGGGCCTCCCGGTACAATGAGCAGTTCTTC.

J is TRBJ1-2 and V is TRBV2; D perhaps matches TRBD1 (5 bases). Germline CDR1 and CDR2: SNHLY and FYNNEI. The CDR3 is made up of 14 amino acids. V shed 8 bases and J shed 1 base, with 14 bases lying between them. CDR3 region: CASLLGQSNYGYTF. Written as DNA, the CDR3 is TGTGCCAGCCTCCTAGGACAAAGTAACTATGGCTACACCTTC.

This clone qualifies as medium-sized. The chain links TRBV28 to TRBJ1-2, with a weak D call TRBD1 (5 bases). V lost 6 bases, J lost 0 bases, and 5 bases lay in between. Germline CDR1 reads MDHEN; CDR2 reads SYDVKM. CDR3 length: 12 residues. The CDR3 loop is CASRQANYGYTF. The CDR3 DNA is TGTGCCAGCAGACAGGCTAACTATGGCTACACCTTC.

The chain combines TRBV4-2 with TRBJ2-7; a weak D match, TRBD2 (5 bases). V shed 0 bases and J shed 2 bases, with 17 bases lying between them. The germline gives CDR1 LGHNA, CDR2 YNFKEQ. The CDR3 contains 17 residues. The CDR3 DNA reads TGTGCCAGCAGCCAAGATGAGGGTGGGCAGATTCCCTACGAGCAGTACTTC. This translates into CASSQDEGGQIPYEQYF.

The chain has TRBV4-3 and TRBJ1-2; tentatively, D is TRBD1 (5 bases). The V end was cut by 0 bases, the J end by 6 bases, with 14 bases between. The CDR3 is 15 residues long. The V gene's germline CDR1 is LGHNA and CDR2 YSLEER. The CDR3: CASSQEVSGGDGYTF. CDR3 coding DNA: TGCGCCAGCAGCCAAGAAGTTTCCGGGGGGGATGGCTACACCTTC.

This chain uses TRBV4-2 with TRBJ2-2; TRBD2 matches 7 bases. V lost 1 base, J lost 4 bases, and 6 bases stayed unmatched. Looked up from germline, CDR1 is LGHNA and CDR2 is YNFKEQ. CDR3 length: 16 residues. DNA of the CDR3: TGTGCCAGCAGCCAAGGACTAGCCCCTGCCACCGGGGAGCTGTTTTTT. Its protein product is CASSQGLAPATGELFF.

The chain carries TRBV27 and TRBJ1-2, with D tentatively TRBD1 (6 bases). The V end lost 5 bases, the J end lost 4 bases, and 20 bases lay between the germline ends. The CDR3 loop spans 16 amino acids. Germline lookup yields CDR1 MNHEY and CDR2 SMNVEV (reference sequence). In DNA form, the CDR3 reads TGTGCCAGCAGTCCCCGAAGGGACACTCCTGGCTATGGCTACACCTTC. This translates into CASSPRRDTPGYGYTF.

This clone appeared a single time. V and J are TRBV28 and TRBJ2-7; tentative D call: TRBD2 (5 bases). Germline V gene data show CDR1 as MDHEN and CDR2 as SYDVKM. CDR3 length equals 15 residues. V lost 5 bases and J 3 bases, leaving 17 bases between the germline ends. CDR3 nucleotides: TGTGCCAGCAGTCCGCCAAGCGGCGCTTTCTACGAGCAGTACTTC. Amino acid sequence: CASSPPSGAFYEQYF.

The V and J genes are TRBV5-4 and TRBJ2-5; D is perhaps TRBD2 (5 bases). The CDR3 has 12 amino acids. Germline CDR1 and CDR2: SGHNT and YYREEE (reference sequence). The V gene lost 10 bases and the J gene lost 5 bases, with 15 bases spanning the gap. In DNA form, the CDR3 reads TGTGCCGCCGCGGGCCAAGGGGAGACCCAGTACTTC. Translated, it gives CAAAGQGETQYF.

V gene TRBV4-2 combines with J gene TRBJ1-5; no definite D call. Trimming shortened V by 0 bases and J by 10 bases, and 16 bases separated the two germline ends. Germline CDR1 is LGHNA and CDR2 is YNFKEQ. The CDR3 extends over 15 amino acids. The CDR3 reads CASSQDWAGPGPQHF. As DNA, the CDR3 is TGTGCCAGCAGCCAAGATTGGGCGGGCCCCGGACCCCAGCATTTT.

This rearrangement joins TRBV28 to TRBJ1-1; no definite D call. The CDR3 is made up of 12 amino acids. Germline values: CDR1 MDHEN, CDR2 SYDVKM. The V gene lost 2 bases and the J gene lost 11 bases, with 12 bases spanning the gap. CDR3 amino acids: CASSLQIEGAFF. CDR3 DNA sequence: TGTGCCAGCAGTTTACAGATTGAGGGCGCTTTCTTT.

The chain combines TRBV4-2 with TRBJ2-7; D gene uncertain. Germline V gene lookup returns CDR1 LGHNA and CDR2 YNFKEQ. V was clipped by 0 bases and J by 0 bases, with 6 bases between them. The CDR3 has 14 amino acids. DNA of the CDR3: TGTGCCAGCAGCCAAGATCCCGGCTCCTACGAGCAGTACTTC. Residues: CASSQDPGSYEQYF.

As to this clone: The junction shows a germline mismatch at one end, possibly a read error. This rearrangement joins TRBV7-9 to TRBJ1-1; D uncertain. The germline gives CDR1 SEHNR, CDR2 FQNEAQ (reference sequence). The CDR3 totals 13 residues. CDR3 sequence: CSSSFSLDTEAFF. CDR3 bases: TGTTCCAGCAGCTTTTCCCTAGACACTGAAGCTTTCTTT.

The CDR3 DNA sequence: TGCGCCAGCGGTCAGCGAAACACCGGGGAGCTGTTTTTT. It specifies CASGQRNTGELFF. The V and J genes are TRBV4-3 and TRBJ2-2, with D hard to call. V dropped 8 bases and J dropped 2 bases, with 9 bases sitting between them. CDR1 and CDR2 (germline): LGHNA, YSLEER. The CDR3 runs to 13 residues.

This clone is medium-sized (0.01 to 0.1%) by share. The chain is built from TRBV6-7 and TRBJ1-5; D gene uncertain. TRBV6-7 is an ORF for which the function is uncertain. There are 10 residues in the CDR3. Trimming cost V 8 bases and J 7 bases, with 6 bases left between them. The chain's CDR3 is CASVGQPQHF. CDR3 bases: TGTGCCAGCGTGGGCCAGCCCCAGCATTTT.

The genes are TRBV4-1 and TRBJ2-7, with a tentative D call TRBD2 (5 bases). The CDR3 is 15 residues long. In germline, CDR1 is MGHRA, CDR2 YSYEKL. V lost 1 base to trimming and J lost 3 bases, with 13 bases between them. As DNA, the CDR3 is TGCGCCAGCAGCCAAGGGGGAGCAGGAGGCTACGAGCAGTACTTC. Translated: CASSQGGAGGYEQYF.

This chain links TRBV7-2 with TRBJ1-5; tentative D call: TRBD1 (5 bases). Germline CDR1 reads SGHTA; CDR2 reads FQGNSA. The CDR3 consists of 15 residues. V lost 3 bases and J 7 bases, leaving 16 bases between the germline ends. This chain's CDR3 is CASSFVAGEAQPQHF. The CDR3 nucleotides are TGTGCCAGCAGCTTTGTCGCGGGGGAGGCCCAGCCCCAGCATTTT.

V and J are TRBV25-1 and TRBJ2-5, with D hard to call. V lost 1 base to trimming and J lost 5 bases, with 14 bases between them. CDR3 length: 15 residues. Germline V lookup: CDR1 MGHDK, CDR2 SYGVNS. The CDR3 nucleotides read TGTGCCAGCAGTGAATTTGGTAAAGCTGCGGAGACCCAGTACTTC. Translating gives CASSEFGKAAETQYF.

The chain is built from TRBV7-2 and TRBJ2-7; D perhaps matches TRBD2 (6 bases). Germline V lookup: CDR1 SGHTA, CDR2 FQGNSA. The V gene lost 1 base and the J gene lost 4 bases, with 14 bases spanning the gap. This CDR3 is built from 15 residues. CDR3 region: CASSLEGGKWYEQYF. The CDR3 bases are TGTGCCAGCAGCTTAGAGGGCGGGAAATGGTACGAGCAGTACTTC.

CDR3 amino acids: CASRTTGVGGYTF. CDR3 coding DNA: TGTGCCAGCAGGACTACAGGGGTGGGCGGCTACACCTTC. The V gene is TRBV7-2, the J gene TRBJ1-2; 7 nucleotides line up with TRBD1. The CDR3 has 13 amino acids. Germline V gives CDR1 SGHTA, CDR2 FQGNSA. V shed 6 bases, J shed 8 bases, and the junction held 9 bases outside the gene matches.